This is a list of T cell receptor beta chains from one sample in a study of blood T cell repertoires in COVID-19. TCRdb's table, derived via immunoSEQ multiplex PCR, lists solely in-frame clones and lacks some. The sample contains 190,000 or so clones, just under 85% of which appear only once. Material for sequencing was peripheral blood. Every receptor here comes from a man in his sixties with COVID-19, enrolled during active disease. The CDR3 runs from the conserved cysteine through the conserved F or W. D genes are given only for firm matches. The listing skips clone size in some rows; elsewhere it reads once, few, many or a size class.

size	V	J	D	DNA	CDR3
NA	TRBV12-3/TRBV12-4	TRBJ2-5	NA	TGTGCCAGCAGTTCGAGGGAGTGGGAGACCCAGTACTTC	CASSSREWETQYF
NA	TRBV10-3	TRBJ1-5	TRBD1	TGTGCCATCAGTAAGACGGACAGGGGGTACAATCAGCCCCAGCATTTT	CAISKTDRGYNQPQHF
NA	TRBV6-6	TRBJ1-2	NA	TGTGCCGGTTACTCAACTAACTATGGCTACACCTTC	CAGYSTNYGYTF
NA	TRBV21-1	TRBJ1-1	NA	TGTGCCAGCAGCAAATTAGGGGGCACTGAAGCTTTCTTT	CASSKLGGTEAFF
NA	TRBV15	TRBJ2-3	NA	TGTGCCACCAGCAGAGTCAGGGTGGATACGCAGTATTTT	CATSRVRVDTQYF
NA	TRBV27	TRBJ1-3	NA	TGTGCCAGCAGTTTTAAACTTGGAAACACCATATATTTT	CASSFKLGNTIYF
NA	TRBV7-2	TRBJ1-6	NA	TGTGCCAGCAGCTTCGGCCGGGGGGGTTCACCCCTCCACTTT	CASSFGRGGSPLHF
NA	TRBV28	TRBJ1-2	NA	TGTGCCAGCAGTTTCAACGGACTGAGTTATGGCTACACCTTC	CASSFNGLSYGYTF
NA	TRBV6-5	TRBJ2-2	TRBD1	TGTGCCAGCAGTCTTGGACAGGTCTACACCGGGGAGCTGTTTTTT	CASSLGQVYTGELFF
NA	TRBV5-1	TRBJ2-3	TRBD2	TGCGCCAGCAGCTTGTATGCTAGCGGGGGATCCGGTGATACGCAGTATTTT	CASSLYASGGSGDTQYF
NA	TRBV5-4	TRBJ2-3	NA	TGTGCCAGCAGGTGGGAGCCGAATACAGATACGCAGTATTTT	CASRWEPNTDTQYF
NA	TRBV12-3/TRBV12-4	TRBJ1-2	NA	TGTGCCAGCAGTTTAACAGGGAACTATGGCTACACCTTC	CASSLTGNYGYTF
NA	TRBV19	TRBJ2-6	NA	TGTGCCAGTAGTATAGATCATAGGGGCTCCGGGGCCAACGTCCTGACTTTC	CASSIDHRGSGANVLTF
NA	TRBV9	TRBJ1-3	TRBD1	TGTGCCAGCAGCCCCCCCCGGACAGGTGGAAACACCATATATTTT	CASSPPRTGGNTIYF
NA	TRBV27	TRBJ2-5	NA	TGTGCCAGCAGTTTATCGCTAGGGGGAGAGACCCAGTACTTC	CASSLSLGGETQYF
NA	TRBV18	TRBJ1-1	NA	TGTGCCAGCTCACCAAAAACAGAGAACACTGAAGCTTTCTTT	CASSPKTENTEAFF
few	TRBV2	TRBJ1-1	NA	TGTGCCAGCAAGAGAGTACAGGAGTCCACTGAAGCTTTCTTT	CASKRVQESTEAFF
NA	TRBV5-5	TRBJ1-5	NA	TGTGCCAGCAGCCACGGAGCACCGAATCAGCCCCAGCATTTT	CASSHGAPNQPQHF
NA	TRBV7-8	TRBJ1-6	NA	TGTGCCAGCGCCGATAGGCAGGGTAACAATTCACCCCTCCACTTT	CASADRQGNNSPLHF
few	TRBV2	TRBJ1-1	NA	TGTGCCAGCAGTCCGACGGGGAATGAAGCTTTCTTT	CASSPTGNEAFF
few	TRBV18	TRBJ1-2	TRBD1	TGTGCCAGCTCACAACAGATTGGACAGGGGGCGCACTTGGATGGCTACACCTTC	CASSQQIGQGAHLDGYTF
NA	TRBV7-9	TRBJ1-2	TRBD1	TGTGCCAGCAGCTCGAGTGACAGGGGGTCTTACTATGGCTACACCTTC	CASSSSDRGSYYGYTF
NA	TRBV11-3	TRBJ2-7	TRBD2	TGTGCCAGCAGCCCTGGGGGAGGGCCCCCCTACGAGCAGTACTTC	CASSPGGGPPYEQYF
few	TRBV5-1	TRBJ1-1	TRBD1	TGCGCCAGCAGCCGCGGACAGGGAAGGGACACTGAAGCTTTCTTT	CASSRGQGRDTEAFF
few	TRBV7-9	TRBJ1-2	NA	TGTGCCAGCAGCCCAGGGAAGACTAACTATGGCTACACCTTC	CASSPGKTNYGYTF
NA	TRBV6-2/TRBV6-3	TRBJ2-1	NA	TGTGCCAGCAGCAACGGAGCATCGTACAATGAGCAGTTCTTC	CASSNGASYNEQFF
once	TRBV7-3	TRBJ1-1	NA	TGTGCCAGCAGCACGGCTCCGGGAACTGAAGCTTTCTTT	CASSTAPGTEAFF
NA	TRBV12-5	TRBJ1-5	NA	TGTGCTAGTGGCGAGACTAACCAGCCCCAGCATTTT	CASGETNQPQHF
NA	TRBV30	TRBJ1-1	TRBD1	TGTGCCTGGAGTACCCAGGGGGTGACTGAAGCTTTCTTT	CAWSTQGVTEAFF
NA	TRBV11-1	TRBJ2-5	NA	TGTGCCAGCAGCTTGTATAGCCACGATAGAGAGACCCAGTACTTC	CASSLYSHDRETQYF